The 10 T cell receptor beta chains below all came from one sample that was sequenced in a study of cytomegalovirus exposure and HLA in healthy donors (dated by TCRdb to about 2017). The library came from the immunoSEQ multiplex PCR assay. A mixture of 60 forward primers for TCR Vbeta segments and 13 reverse primers for TCR Jbeta segments was used in the multiplex PCR. TCRdb holds this immuneACCESS table with in-frame rearrangements only. Some clones are missing; in checked studies, unresolved V genes explain under half, and the rest has no known cause. For this sample there are roughly 130,000 clones; roughly two thirds appear just once. The ten most abundant clones make up less than 2% of the sample. Sequenced input: PBMCs. Receptors originate from a man aged 25-40 years in good health and CMV-seropositive.

CDR3 protein: CASSAGTGVWTGELFF. In nucleotides, the CDR3 is TGTGCCAGCAGCGCGGGGACAGGGGTTTGGACCGGGGAGCTGTTTTTT. This chain links TRBV7-9 with TRBJ2-2; 10 nucleotides line up with TRBD1. Trimming removed 5 bases from V and 5 bases from J; junction bases left unmatched: 8. Germline assignment: CDR1 SEHNR and CDR2 FQNEAQ (reference sequence). The CDR3 spans 16 residues.

The genes are TRBV18 and TRBJ2-1; TRBD1 matches at 8 bases. CDR1 and CDR2 from the germline V gene are KGHSH and LQKENI. V shed 3 bases and J 8 bases; nucleotides not matched to a gene: 9. CDR3 length equals 15 residues. CDR3 sequence (DNA): TGTGCCAGCTCACCGAGCAGGGGGCGAAATCATGAGCAGTTCTTC. Protein: CASSPSRGRNHEQFF.

The chain links TRBV15 to TRBJ2-7; 9 bases match TRBD1. Germline trimming cut 1 base from V and 2 bases from J; bases unmatched to any gene: 9. The CDR3 has 17 residues. Germline lookup yields CDR1 LNHNV and CDR2 YYDKDF (reference sequence). As DNA, the CDR3 is TGTGCCACCAGCAGAGCGTTTTCCCGGGACAGGGCCTACGAGCAGTACTTC. This gives the protein CATSRAFSRDRAYEQYF.

The CDR3 loop is CAARQVSNYGYTF. In DNA form, the CDR3 reads TGTGCCGCCCGACAAGTCTCTAACTATGGCTACACCTTC. The chain links TRBV6-1 to TRBJ1-2; D uncertain. CDR3 size: 13 residues. Trimming pared 11 bases from V and 0 bases from J, leaving 13 bases between. In germline, CDR1 is MNHNS, CDR2 SASEGT.

CDR3 sequence (DNA): TGTGCCAGCTCACCCCTAGCGGGAGATCTTTCCGGGGAGCTGTTTTTT. This encodes CASSPLAGDLSGELFF. The V gene is TRBV18, the J gene TRBJ2-2, with TRBD2 matching 10 bases. Germline trimming cut 3 bases from V and 6 bases from J; bases unmatched to any gene: 7. CDR1 is KGHSH, CDR2 LQKENI, per germline. The CDR3 totals 16 residues.

This clone showed up just a few times. The V call is TRBV27, the J call TRBJ2-7; 10 nucleotides match TRBD1. Germline assignment: CDR1 MNHEY and CDR2 SMNVEV (reference sequence). J was trimmed by 3 bases and V by 4 bases; bases with no gene match: 6. The CDR3 loop spans 15 amino acids. The CDR3 loop reads CASSYTGTGDYEQYF. In nucleotides, the CDR3 is TGTGCCAGCAGTTACACCGGGACAGGGGACTACGAGCAGTACTTC.

The chain has TRBV27 and TRBJ2-1, with a weak D call TRBD2 (6 bases). Germline loops: CDR1 MNHEY, CDR2 SMNVEV (reference sequence). Trimming pared 4 bases from V and 0 bases from J, leaving 19 bases between. This CDR3 is 18 amino acids long. CDR3 in amino acids: CASSWRGIPGGSYNEQFF. The CDR3 bases are TGTGCCAGCAGTTGGAGGGGAATACCCGGGGGCTCCTACAATGAGCAGTTCTTC.

This chain joins TRBV15 and TRBJ2-7; 7 bases are a match to TRBD2. Germline V gene lookup returns CDR1 LNHNV and CDR2 YYDKDF (reference sequence). This CDR3 spans 15 amino acids. V shed 3 bases, J shed 1 base, and the junction held 6 bases outside the gene matches. CDR3 residues: CATSRGGSGSYEQYF. For the CDR3, the DNA is TGTGCCACCAGCAGGGGCGGGAGCGGGTCCTACGAGCAGTACTTC.

The V call is TRBV6-6, the J call TRBJ1-1; D is undetermined. Germline-derived CDR1 and CDR2 are MNHNY and SVGAGI (reference sequence). V gave up 2 bases and J gave up 4 bases, with 14 bases separating them. The CDR3 contains 15 residues. CDR3 nucleotide sequence: TGTGCCAGCAGTTACCCCCTGGCGGGAGTCACTGAAGCTTTCTTT. It encodes CASSYPLAGVTEAFF.

This sequence joins TRBV13 and TRBJ2-1, with 7 bases identical to TRBD1. From germline, CDR1 is PRHDT and CDR2 FYEKMQ (reference sequence). The CDR3 spans 13 residues. V dropped 6 bases and J dropped 4; count of bases not matched to a gene: 3. The CDR3 spells CASRRTGYNEQFF. CDR3 DNA sequence: TGTGCCAGCAGAAGGACAGGTTACAATGAGCAGTTCTTC.